This is a list of T cell receptor beta chains from one sample in a study of shared clonotypes between healthy human individuals. Some clones are missing from TCRdb's copy, which holds only in-frame ones; the method was immunoSEQ multiplex PCR. The table has roughly 480,000 clones, 79% seen once; the top ten hold 9.5% to 15%. Sequenced material: PBMCs. These receptors originate from a woman in her 40s in good health. Some clones in this sample may be carry-over from other donors' samples. The CDR3 runs from the conserved cysteine through the conserved F or W. The D gene is left open where the match is weak. Expanded clones get a size class; other rows say once, few or many, or leave the size out.

size: few; J: TRBJ2-5; V: TRBV28; D: TRBD2; CDR3: CASSRLTLKREGQGGTQYF; DNA: TGTGCCAGCAGTCGATTGACCCTTAAGCGGGAGGGCCAAGGTGGGACCCAGTACTTC
size: once; J: TRBJ1-4; V: TRBV19; D: NA; CDR3: CASSTPGLGEKLFF; DNA: TGTGCCAGTAGTACCCCGGGCCTGGGAGAAAAACTGTTTTTT
size: once; J: TRBJ2-4; V: TRBV2; D: NA; CDR3: CASSVSENIQYF; DNA: TGTGCCAGCAGTGTATCCGAAAACATTCAGTACTTC
size: NA; J: TRBJ1-2; V: TRBV7-3; D: TRBD1; CDR3: CASSLQGARGYTF; DNA: TGTGCCAGCAGCTTACAGGGGGCGAGGGGCTACACCTTC
size: NA; J: TRBJ2-5; V: TRBV28; D: NA; CDR3: CASSLRQVAETQYF; DNA: TGTGCCAGCAGCTTACGACAGGTTGCGGAGACCCAGTACTTC
size: many; J: TRBJ2-3; V: TRBV7-2; D: TRBD2; CDR3: CASSLVLAGGASTDTQYF; DNA: TGTGCCAGCAGCTTAGTACTAGCGGGAGGTGCTAGCACAGATACGCAGTATTTT
size: NA; J: TRBJ2-7; V: TRBV29-1; D: TRBD2; CDR3: CSVEGSGRDEQYF; DNA: TGCAGCGTTGAAGGCAGCGGGAGGGACGAGCAGTACTTC
size: NA; J: TRBJ1-1; V: TRBV6-5; D: TRBD1; CDR3: CASSSRQGPEAFF; DNA: TGTGCCAGCAGTTCCCGACAGGGTCCTGAAGCTTTCTTT
size: NA; J: TRBJ2-7; V: TRBV9; D: NA; CDR3: CASSVATGSSYEQYF; DNA: TGTGCCAGCAGCGTAGCTACAGGGAGCTCCTACGAGCAGTACTTC
size: NA; J: TRBJ2-7; V: TRBV28; D: TRBD2; CDR3: CASSPLAGGSYEQYF; DNA: TGTGCCAGCAGTCCACTAGCGGGAGGCTCCTACGAGCAGTACTTC
size: NA; J: TRBJ2-3; V: TRBV10-3; D: TRBD1; CDR3: CAISGSGTGGGGTQYF; DNA: TGTGCCATCAGTGGCTCCGGGACAGGGGGCGGAGGTACGCAGTATTTT
size: NA; J: TRBJ2-5; V: TRBV7-2; D: NA; CDR3: CASSFGETQYF; DNA: TGTGCCAGCAGCTTTGGAGAGACCCAGTACTTC
size: NA; J: TRBJ1-1; V: TRBV5-5; D: TRBD1; CDR3: CASSLDLWAGGRNTEAFF; DNA: TGTGCCAGCAGCTTGGACCTTTGGGCAGGGGGGCGGAACACTGAAGCTTTCTTT
size: NA; J: TRBJ1-2; V: TRBV25-1; D: NA; CDR3: CASTTIGADGYTF; DNA: TGTGCCAGCACCACAATTGGGGCAGATGGCTACACCTTC
size: NA; J: TRBJ2-7; V: TRBV7-9; D: NA; CDR3: CASSTTGTYEQYF; DNA: TGTGCCAGCAGCACGACAGGAACCTACGAGCAGTACTTC
size: once; J: TRBJ2-1; V: TRBV11-3; D: TRBD2; CDR3: CASSLEGGLAGDNEQFF; DNA: TGTGCCAGCAGCTTAGAAGGCGGGCTAGCGGGAGACAATGAGCAGTTCTTC
size: NA; J: TRBJ2-1; V: TRBV30; D: TRBD2; CDR3: CAWSVGTSGTEQFF; DNA: TGTGCCTGGAGTGTGGGGACTAGCGGGACTGAGCAGTTCTTC
size: NA; J: TRBJ1-2; V: TRBV30; D: NA; CDR3: CASSRGTNYGYTF; DNA: TGTGCCAGTAGTAGGGGTACCAACTATGGCTACACCTTC
size: NA; J: TRBJ1-6; V: TRBV6-5; D: NA; CDR3: CASSYGQGPGSTLHF; DNA: TGTGCCAGCAGTTACGGTCAGGGGCCCGGTTCTACTCTCCACTTT
size: NA; J: TRBJ2-7; V: TRBV18; D: TRBD1; CDR3: CASSAGQGSYEQYF; DNA: TGTGCCAGCTCAGCCGGACAGGGTAGCTACGAGCAGTACTTC
size: NA; J: TRBJ1-2; V: TRBV7-2; D: TRBD1; CDR3: CASSHRDRWYGYTF; DNA: TGTGCCAGCAGCCACAGGGACAGATGGTATGGCTACACCTTC
size: NA; J: TRBJ2-7; V: TRBV27; D: TRBD2; CDR3: CASSLAPGLAGGRGYEQYF; DNA: TGTGCCAGCAGTTTAGCCCCGGGACTAGCGGGAGGGAGAGGCTACGAGCAGTACTTC
size: once; J: TRBJ1-3; V: TRBV18; D: NA; CDR3: CASSPRAEGDTIYF; DNA: TGTGCCAGCTCACCAAGGGCAGAGGGAGACACCATATATTTT
size: NA; J: TRBJ1-1; V: TRBV28; D: TRBD1; CDR3: CASSLIGAGGRRMNTEAFF; DNA: TGTGCCAGCAGTCTTATTGGGGCAGGGGGCCGCAGGATGAACACTGAAGCTTTCTTT
size: few; J: TRBJ2-1; V: TRBV5-4; D: NA; CDR3: CASSPIAAPRDEQFF; DNA: TGTGCCAGCAGCCCTATAGCGGCCCCAAGGGATGAGCAGTTCTTC
size: NA; J: TRBJ1-5; V: TRBV19; D: NA; CDR3: CASSRPYSNQPQHF; DNA: TGTGCCAGTAGTAGACCGTATAGCAATCAGCCCCAGCATTTT
size: NA; J: TRBJ2-7; V: TRBV27; D: TRBD2; CDR3: CALGLAASYEQYF; DNA: TGTGCTTTGGGACTAGCGGCCTCCTACGAGCAGTACTTC
size: NA; J: TRBJ2-7; V: TRBV9; D: NA; CDR3: CASSVGQTSYEQYF; DNA: TGTGCCAGCAGCGTAGGACAGACTTCCTACGAGCAGTACTTC
size: NA; J: TRBJ2-7; V: TRBV5-1; D: NA; CDR3: CASRSLASSYEQYF; DNA: TGCGCCAGCCGCTCACTAGCCTCCTCCTACGAGCAGTACTTC
size: NA; J: TRBJ2-7; V: TRBV7-2; D: NA; CDR3: CASSAFGRDEQYF; DNA: TGTGCCAGCAGCGCGTTTGGTCGGGACGAGCAGTACTTC
size: NA; J: TRBJ2-7; V: TRBV5-5; D: NA; CDR3: CASSLVQGLPSYEQYF; DNA: TGTGCCAGCAGCTTGGTTCAGGGATTACCCTCCTACGAGCAGTACTTC
size: NA; J: TRBJ1-2; V: TRBV29-1; D: NA; CDR3: CSVGPTGSSGGYTF; DNA: TGCAGCGTTGGCCCCACCGGGTCGTCTGGTGGCTACACCTTC
size: NA; J: TRBJ2-5; V: TRBV28; D: NA; CDR3: CASSRRIRVDETQYF; DNA: TGTGCCAGCAGTCGGAGGATTAGGGTTGACGAGACCCAGTACTTC
size: once; J: TRBJ2-2; V: TRBV5-4; D: NA; CDR3: CASSLGGPAGELFF; DNA: TGTGCCAGCAGCTTGGGAGGACCCGCCGGGGAGCTGTTTTTT
size: NA; J: TRBJ1-1; V: TRBV13; D: NA; CDR3: CASSSGGMNTEAFF; DNA: TGTGCCAGCAGCTCGGGAGGGATGAACACTGAAGCTTTCTTT
size: NA; J: TRBJ1-3; V: TRBV19; D: NA; CDR3: CASSNSAVGAGNTIYF; DNA: TGTGCCAGTAGTAACTCCGCGGTAGGGGCTGGAAACACCATATATTTT
size: NA; J: TRBJ2-3; V: TRBV10-3; D: TRBD2; CDR3: CAIRGSGSPRVTDTQYF; DNA: TGTGCCATCAGGGGGAGCGGGAGCCCTAGGGTAACAGATACGCAGTATTTT
size: NA; J: TRBJ1-1; V: TRBV5-4; D: TRBD1; CDR3: CASSLAPTGGTEAFF; DNA: TGTGCCAGCAGCTTGGCGCCGACAGGGGGTACTGAAGCTTTCTTT
size: NA; J: TRBJ1-2; V: TRBV5-4; D: NA; CDR3: CASSLEGLDGYTF; DNA: TGTGCCAGCAGCTTGGAAGGATTGGATGGCTACACCTTC
size: NA; J: TRBJ2-7; V: TRBV29-1; D: NA; CDR3: CSVVFLDGSYEQYF; DNA: TGCAGCGTTGTCTTCCTAGACGGTTCCTACGAGCAGTACTTC
size: few; J: TRBJ2-3; V: TRBV11-2; D: NA; CDR3: CASSPRGATDTQYF; DNA: TGTGCCAGCAGCCCCCGGGGGGCCACAGATACGCAGTATTTT
size: NA; J: TRBJ1-5; V: TRBV15; D: NA; CDR3: CATSRQGLESNQPQHF; DNA: TGTGCCACCAGCAGACAGGGTTTGGAGAGCAATCAGCCCCAGCATTTT